In this sample, the clone carrying this T cell receptor (beta chain) turned up a few times. The source of the sample is a study of T cells in Graves' hyperthyroidism and ophthalmopathy. Amplification of TCR beta CDR3 regions used RNA as the template. The HTBI primer set was used in a first-round RT-PCR of the TCR CDR3. A single record per CDR3 protein comes from TCRdb applying MiXCR to the multiplex PCR reads. The sample has approximately 710,000 distinct CDR3 sequences, approximately 15% seen once; the top ten hold around a sixth. The germline CDR1 and CDR2 sequences are DFQATT and SNEGSKA (reference sequence). V lost 7 bases and J 6 bases, leaving 18 bases between the germline ends. The CDR3 extends over 14 amino acids.

Sample: blood. The sequence was obtained from a man aged 50-59 years with Graves' hyperthyroidism. The chain carries TRBV20-1 and TRBJ2-2; the D gene is possibly TRBD2 (6 bases). CDR3 nucleotide sequence: TGCAGTGTAGGAGGGGCGGGAATCGCCGGGGAGCTGTTTTTT. Its protein is CSVGGAGIAGELFF.